Listed below are T cell receptor beta chains from one sample, sequenced in a study of blood T cell repertoires in COVID-19. Clones were read by immunoSEQ multiplex PCR, and TCRdb kept only the in-frame ones, dropping some. The sample records about 200,000 clones, 80% to 90% being singletons. The sequenced sample was peripheral blood. Receptors were obtained from a woman aged 45-60 years with acute or convalescent COVID-19. Both conserved end residues are part of each CDR3. The D gene is left open where the match is weak. The size entry is marked missing in some rows and otherwise reads once, few, many or a size class.

v_gene	abundance	j_gene	len	d_gene	CDR3aa	CDR3nt
TRBV28	-	TRBJ2-3	15	-	CASTSRYSSTDTQYF	TGTGCCAGCACCTCCAGGTATTCCAGCACAGATACGCAGTATTTT
TRBV14	-	TRBJ1-1	15	-	CASSQLGEGEVGAFF	TGTGCCAGCAGCCAACTGGGGGAGGGCGAGGTAGGGGCTTTCTTT
TRBV19	-	TRBJ2-3	14	-	CASSSSPAVYTQYF	TGTGCCAGTAGTAGTTCACCGGCGGTGTATACGCAGTATTTT
TRBV6-6	-	TRBJ1-4	11	-	CASRDNEKLFF	TGTGCCAGTCGGGACAACGAAAAACTGTTTTTT
TRBV6-2/TRBV6-3	-	TRBJ2-2	15	TRBD2	CASSGAGVETGELFF	TGTGCCAGCAGTGGAGCGGGAGTTGAGACCGGGGAGCTGTTTTTT
TRBV27	-	TRBJ1-2	16	TRBD1	CASSPLTGPNNYGYTF	TGTGCCAGCAGTCCCCTGACAGGGCCCAATAACTATGGCTACACCTTC
TRBV5-1	-	TRBJ1-5	15	-	CASSLAGTLNQPQHF	TGCGCCAGCAGCTTGGCCGGGACACTCAATCAGCCCCAGCATTTT
TRBV11-2	once	TRBJ2-1	14	-	CASSLGTAYNEQFF	TGTGCCAGCAGCTTAGGGACAGCCTACAATGAGCAGTTCTTC
TRBV9	once	TRBJ1-5	14	-	CASSSGVSNQPQHF	TGTGCCAGCAGCTCAGGGGTAAGCAATCAGCCCCAGCATTTT
TRBV15	-	TRBJ1-2	14	-	CATSRDRGVYGYTF	TGTGCCACCAGCAGAGACAGGGGCGTCTATGGCTACACCTTC
TRBV2	-	TRBJ1-5	15	-	CASSESQSRGQPQHF	TGTGCCAGCAGTGAAAGCCAGTCGCGGGGTCAGCCCCAGCATTTT
TRBV11-2	once	TRBJ1-2	16	TRBD1	CASSLDGHRGNYGYTF	TGTGCCAGCAGCTTAGATGGGCACAGGGGGAACTATGGCTACACCTTC
TRBV2	-	TRBJ2-5	16	TRBD2	CASSEEASGRAFAQYF	TGTGCCAGCAGTGAAGAGGCTAGCGGGAGGGCCTTTGCCCAGTACTTC
TRBV19	-	TRBJ2-1	16	TRBD2	CASSPWGTSEEDEQFF	TGTGCCAGTAGCCCTTGGGGGACTAGCGAAGAGGATGAGCAGTTCTTC
TRBV19	-	TRBJ1-1	16	TRBD1	CASSRWTGPGDTEAFF	TGTGCCAGTAGTCGTTGGACAGGGCCCGGGGACACTGAAGCTTTCTTT
TRBV7-2	-	TRBJ1-6	16	-	CASSLDGQVYNSPLHF	TGTGCCAGCAGCTTAGATGGGCAGGTCTATAATTCACCCCTCCACTTT
TRBV5-5	-	TRBJ2-2	12	-	CASSFSTGELFF	TGTGCCAGCAGCTTCTCCACCGGGGAGCTGTTTTTT
TRBV6-5	-	TRBJ2-5	13	-	CASRPGVRETQYF	TGTGCCAGCCGTCCAGGGGTGAGGGAGACCCAGTACTTC
TRBV5-1	few	TRBJ2-2	16	-	CASSSPPGGYTGELFF	TGCGCCAGCAGCTCCCCACCTGGGGGGTACACCGGGGAGCTGTTTTTT
TRBV15	-	TRBJ1-1	13	-	CATSRDRGTEAFF	TGTGCCACCAGCAGAGATAGGGGCACTGAAGCTTTCTTT
TRBV4-3	-	TRBJ2-6	16	-	CASSQDGSSGANVLTF	TGCGCCAGCAGCCAAGATGGGAGCTCTGGGGCCAACGTCCTGACTTTC
TRBV4-1	-	TRBJ2-2	18	TRBD1	CASSPGTGENLDTGELFF	TGCGCCAGCAGCCCCGGGACAGGGGAAAATTTAGACACCGGGGAGCTGTTTTTT
TRBV9	-	TRBJ2-3	16	-	CASSVFSASSTDTQYF	TGTGCCAGCAGCGTATTCTCAGCGAGCTCCACAGATACGCAGTATTTT
TRBV6-1	-	TRBJ2-1	17	TRBD2	CASSDQGLVGFYNEQFF	TGTGCCAGCAGTGACCAGGGACTAGTGGGTTTTTACAATGAGCAGTTCTTC
TRBV5-1	once	TRBJ2-3	15	-	CASSFAGAGTDTQYF	TGCGCCAGCAGCTTTGCGGGGGCGGGCACAGATACGCAGTATTTT
TRBV7-9	once	TRBJ1-1	12	-	CASSQQGFEAFF	TGTGCCAGCAGCCAGCAGGGGTTTGAAGCTTTCTTT
TRBV7-9	-	TRBJ2-7	13	-	CASSLAGWSEQYF	TGTGCCAGCAGCTTGGCGGGTTGGAGCGAGCAGTACTTC
TRBV4-2	many	TRBJ1-1	13	TRBD1	CASSQGTVTEAFF	TGTGCCAGCAGCCAGGGGACAGTCACTGAAGCTTTCTTT
TRBV18	-	TRBJ2-7	16	TRBD1	CASSPPDRQGSHEQYF	TGTGCCAGCTCACCTCCGGACAGGCAAGGGAGTCACGAGCAGTACTTC
TRBV19	-	TRBJ1-2	16	TRBD1	CASSPEDRGGRNGYTF	TGTGCCAGTAGTCCAGAGGACAGGGGAGGTCGAAATGGCTACACCTTC
TRBV7-7	-	TRBJ2-1	13	-	CASSSRLGNEQFF	TGTGCCAGCAGCTCGCGACTAGGAAATGAGCAGTTCTTC
TRBV5-1	-	TRBJ2-1	16	-	CASSEERASLFNEQFF	TGCGCCAGCTCGGAGGAACGGGCTTCTCTTTTCAATGAGCAGTTCTTC
TRBV7-9	-	TRBJ2-5	16	TRBD2	CASSPGLAGFQETQYF	TGTGCCAGCAGCCCAGGACTAGCGGGGTTCCAAGAGACCCAGTACTTC
TRBV18	-	TRBJ2-7	14	-	CASSPRDSFYEQYF	TGTGCCAGCTCACCGCGGGACAGTTTTTACGAGCAGTACTTC
TRBV19	-	TRBJ2-3	17	TRBD2	CASSMIGLAGAGVTQYF	TGTGCCAGTAGTATGATTGGACTAGCGGGGGCTGGGGTTACGCAGTATTTT
TRBV5-1	-	TRBJ2-1	17	-	CASSPLEGDPLNNEQFF	TGCGCCAGCAGCCCTCTCGAGGGAGACCCACTTAACAATGAGCAGTTCTTC
TRBV3-1/TRBV3-2	-	TRBJ2-3	17	-	CASSQDVTGSNTDTQYF	TGTGCCAGCAGCCAAGACGTGACGGGGTCTAACACAGATACGCAGTATTTT
TRBV5-4	-	TRBJ2-1	16	TRBD1	CASSRPGTGVRNEQFF	TGTGCCAGCAGCAGACCCGGGACAGGGGTGAGGAATGAGCAGTTCTTC
TRBV19	-	TRBJ1-2	14	TRBD1	CASSIPGGANGYTF	TGTGCCAGTAGTATTCCAGGGGGCGCAAATGGCTACACCTTC
TRBV5-4	-	TRBJ2-5	17	TRBD2	CASSGDGGLAHQETQYF	TGTGCCAGCAGCGGAGACGGGGGACTAGCGCACCAAGAGACCCAGTACTTC
TRBV5-6	-	TRBJ1-2	14	-	CASSLPRGGYGYTF	TGTGCCAGCAGCCTCCCGCGGGGGGGATATGGCTACACCTTC
TRBV5-4	-	TRBJ2-5	17	TRBD2	CASSSGLAGALQETQYF	TGTGCCAGCAGCTCGGGACTAGCGGGGGCCCTCCAAGAGACCCAGTACTTC
TRBV19	-	TRBJ1-1	12	TRBD1	CASTQQGAAAFF	TGTGCCAGTACCCAACAGGGGGCTGCAGCTTTCTTT
TRBV11-3	-	TRBJ1-1	16	-	CASSLVWTLRGTEAFF	TGTGCCAGCAGCTTAGTCTGGACTTTGAGAGGAACTGAAGCTTTCTTT
TRBV2	-	TRBJ1-3	17	-	CASSYQPTGLTGNTIYF	TGTGCCAGCAGTTATCAACCGACAGGATTGACTGGAAACACCATATATTTT
TRBV7-2	-	TRBJ2-4	14	-	CASSLDGRRDIQYF	TGTGCCAGCAGCTTAGACGGGAGAAGAGACATTCAGTACTTC
TRBV24-1	-	TRBJ2-3	12	-	CATADTIYTQYF	TGTGCCACCGCCGACACAATTTATACGCAGTATTTT
TRBV5-1	-	TRBJ1-4	16	-	CASSFYGGRTNEKLFF	TGCGCCAGCAGCTTTTATGGGGGCCGAACTAATGAAAAACTGTTTTTT
TRBV7-2	-	TRBJ1-2	13	-	CASSLQGNYGYTF	TGTGCCAGCAGCTTACAGGGAAACTATGGCTACACCTTC
TRBV9	-	TRBJ2-7	16	TRBD1	CASSPKRDRDSYEQYF	TGTGCCAGCAGCCCTAAGAGGGACAGGGATTCCTACGAGCAGTACTTC
TRBV30	-	TRBJ1-2	14	-	CAWSPSKAVYGYTF	TGTGCCTGGAGTCCCTCTAAAGCGGTCTATGGCTACACCTTC
TRBV7-3	few	TRBJ2-1	15	-	CASSLGQVGQGEQFF	TGTGCCAGCAGCTTAGGGCAGGTGGGTCAGGGTGAGCAGTTCTTC
TRBV5-4	-	TRBJ2-3	16	-	CASYEAPGLQIDTQYF	TGTGCCAGCTATGAGGCCCCGGGACTTCAGATAGATACGCAGTATTTT